These 32 T cell receptor beta chains were all obtained from the same sample, sequenced in a study of T cells in Graves' hyperthyroidism and ophthalmopathy. Amplified regions were TCR beta CDR3 sequences from RNA transcripts. HTBI primers were the set used in a first-round RT-PCR of the TCR CDR3. TCRdb called the multiplex PCR reads again in MiXCR, with one record for every CDR3 protein. In the table there are about 600,000 distinct CDR3 sequences, approximately 15% of which are singletons. The material sequenced was blood. All receptors derive from a middle-aged woman with Graves' ophthalmopathy.

The J gene is TRBJ2-4, the V gene TRBV28, with 10 bases lining up with TRBD2. The CDR3 has 16 residues. CDR1 is MDHEN and CDR2 is SYDVKM in the germline V gene. J was trimmed by 7 bases and V by 3 bases; bases with no gene match: 9. The DNA for the CDR3 is TGTGCCAGCAGTTTCAGTAGCGGGAGGTACATGAACATTCAGTACTTC. It specifies CASSFSSGRYMNIQYF.

This clonotype was seen ten or more times. The chain joins TRBV28 to TRBJ2-7; D may be TRBD1 (5 bases). This CDR3 has 13 residues. From germline, CDR1 is MDHEN and CDR2 SYDVKM. Trimming cost V 6 bases and J 3 bases, with 12 bases left between them. The CDR3 DNA reads TGTGCCAGCAGCCCAATCGACAGCTACGAGCAGTACTTC. Translating it yields CASSPIDSYEQYF.

The table lists this clonotype with a few counts. The rearrangement joins TRBV11-2 to TRBJ2-1; D remains unclear. V was trimmed by 4 bases and J by 13 bases, leaving 11 bases between them. CDR3 size: 11 residues. Germline-derived CDR1 and CDR2 are SGHAT and FQNNGV. In DNA form, the CDR3 reads TGTGCCAGCAGCTCTCAGGAAATACAGTTCTTC. Its protein product is CASSSQEIQFF.

The chain employs TRBV7-9 and TRBJ1-4, with D unclear. Trimming left V 2 bases short and J 0 bases short, with 4 bases between. Germline loops: CDR1 SEHNR, CDR2 FQNEAQ (reference sequence). The CDR3 covers 14 residues. CDR3 nucleotide sequence: TGTGCCAGCAGCTTAACGCCAACTAATGAAAAACTGTTTTTT. This gives the protein CASSLTPTNEKLFF.

There are many counts of this clonotype. The V and J genes are TRBV7-9 and TRBJ1-1; TRBD1 aligns across 10 bases. V shed 7 bases and J 4 bases; nucleotides not matched to a gene: 6. This CDR3 contains 14 residues. Germline V gives CDR1 SEHNR, CDR2 FQNEAQ (reference sequence). The CDR3, as DNA: TGTGCCAGCACCAAGACAGGGGGCGTCACTGAAGCTTTCTTT. Residues: CASTKTGGVTEAFF.

In its sample, this clonotype was seen a few times. J is TRBJ2-2 and V is TRBV7-3; tentatively, D is TRBD2 (6 bases). Germline values: CDR1 SGHTA, CDR2 FQGTGA. The CDR3 is made up of 15 amino acids. V was trimmed by 5 bases and J by 7 bases, leaving 17 bases between them. The CDR3 here is CASSTMGTGYGELFF. The CDR3 DNA is TGTGCCAGCAGCACAATGGGGACTGGTTACGGGGAGCTGTTTTTT.

This clonotype occurred a few times. The CDR3 nucleotides read TGCGCCAGCAGCCATCAGGGCTACGAGCAGTACTTC. Encoded protein: CASSHQGYEQYF. The chain carries TRBV4-1 and TRBJ2-7; D may be TRBD1 (5 bases). This CDR3 spans 12 amino acids. Germline V gene lookup returns CDR1 MGHRA and CDR2 YSYEKL. V was cut by 3 bases and J by 3 bases, with 6 bases left in between.

This clonotype was counted between two and nine times. The V and J genes are TRBV5-1 and TRBJ2-3; the match to TRBD2 covers 7 bases. The germline CDR1 and CDR2 sequences are SGHRS and YFSETQ. With 3 bases clipped from V and 6 bases from J, the junction kept 7 bases outside the gene matches. The CDR3 contains 14 residues. The CDR3, as DNA: TGCGCCAGCAGCTCTGGGGGGGTACTGGATACGCAGTATTTT. Its protein product is CASSSGGVLDTQYF.

V usage is TRBV2 and J usage is TRBJ1-3; D is ambiguous. This CDR3 region has 13 residues. V was shortened by 5 bases and J by 3 bases, with 8 bases between the two germline ends. Per germline, CDR1 SNHLY and CDR2 FYNNEI. The CDR3 reads CASSILSGNTIYF. The CDR3 region has the DNA TGTGCCAGCAGTATCTTGAGTGGAAACACCATATATTTT.

This clonotype came up many times. In DNA, the CDR3 is TGTGCCAGCAGTTACTCGTGGCGGGCAAGCTCCTACGAGCAGTACTTC. It encodes CASSYSWRASSYEQYF. The chain carries TRBV6-6 and TRBJ2-7; D possibly corresponds to TRBD2 (5 bases). This CDR3 is built from 16 residues. V gave up 0 bases and J gave up 0 bases, with 12 bases separating them. Germline V gene data show CDR1 as MNHNY and CDR2 as SVGAGI (reference sequence).

The chain joins TRBV28 to TRBJ1-2; the match to TRBD1 covers 10 bases. V lost 3 bases, J lost 8 bases, and 6 bases stayed unmatched. The CDR3 has 14 residues. Germline-derived CDR1 and CDR2 are MDHEN and SYDVKM. The CDR3 sequence: CASSLLGTGEGYTF. The DNA of the CDR3 is TGTGCCAGCAGTTTGCTAGGGACAGGGGAAGGCTACACCTTC.

The chain uses TRBV11-2 and TRBJ1-4; tentatively, D is TRBD1 (6 bases). V was pared by 1 base and J by 6 bases, with 15 bases between. The CDR3 totals 16 residues. CDR1 and CDR2 from the germline V gene are SGHAT and FQNNGV. Here the CDR3 DNA reads TGTGCCAGCAGCTTAGGCCTGGGACATTTACATGAAAAACTGTTTTTT. Encoded protein: CASSLGLGHLHEKLFF.

This rearrangement joins TRBV6-1 to TRBJ1-5, with D unresolved. The CDR3 contains 12 residues. V lost 8 bases and J lost 7, with 12 bases in between. Germline-derived CDR1 and CDR2 are MNHNS and SASEGT. CDR3 nucleotides: TGTGCCAGCGTGGGAAGTGGACAGCCCCAGCATTTT. It specifies CASVGSGQPQHF.

This clonotype was seen at least ten times. In nucleotides, the CDR3 is TGTGCCTGGAGTGTCGAGTGGGATGAAGCTTTCTTT. Translating it yields CAWSVEWDEAFF. The chain uses TRBV30 and TRBJ1-1, with D uncertain. CDR1 GTSNPN and CDR2 SVGIG come from the germline V gene (reference sequence). The CDR3 has 12 amino acids. V lost 0 bases to trimming and J lost 7 bases, with 9 bases between them.

V gene TRBV7-6 combines with J gene TRBJ2-7, with TRBD2 identical over 7 bases. The CDR3 covers 17 residues. Germline assignment: CDR1 SGHVS and CDR2 FNYEAQ. Trimming removed 1 base from V and 7 bases from J; junction bases left unmatched: 16. CDR3 DNA sequence: TGTGCCAGCAGCTTAGTCCTCGGGACTAACCTCCCTTCTGAGCAGTACTTC. Its protein is CASSLVLGTNLPSEQYF.

The chain links TRBV7-3 to TRBJ2-3; no definite D call. The V gene's germline CDR1 is SGHTA and CDR2 FQGTGA. This CDR3 has 13 residues. Trimming removed 0 bases from V and 4 bases from J, with 5 bases in between. CDR3 sequence: CASSLTRADTQYF. CDR3 bases: TGTGCCAGCAGCTTAACTAGAGCAGATACGCAGTATTTT. Based on the CDR3 plus reference TRBV7-3 and TRBJ2-3, the full variable domain is GAGVSQTPSNKVTEKGKYVELRCDPISGHTALYWYRQSLGQGPEFLIYFQGTGAADDSGLPNDRFFAVRPEGSVSTLKIQRTERGDSAVYLCASSLTRADTQYFGPGTRLTVL.

This clonotype was observed a handful of times. The rearrangement links TRBV5-5 to TRBJ1-1, with D perhaps matching TRBD1 (5 bases). Germline values: CDR1 SGHKS, CDR2 YYEKEE (reference sequence). V was clipped by 3 bases and J by 3 bases, with 18 bases between them. The CDR3 loop spans 16 amino acids. The CDR3 coding sequence is TGTGCCAGCAGCTATGTATCACCGGGACCCTACACTGAAGCTTTCTTT. Its protein is CASSYVSPGPYTEAFF.

As to this clonotype: The DNA is omitted, as the CDR3 cannot be located on it reliably, and the CDR3 follows TCRdb's listing. This chain links TRBV6-9 with TRBJ2-2; whether TRBD2, the table's D call, matches the DNA was not checked. From germline, CDR1 is MNHGY and CDR2 SVAAGI. Both ends counted, the CDR3 spans 17 residues. The CDR3 region is CASSYWGLAGTPGSCFF.

This clonotype was found many times. The genes are TRBV12-3 or TRBV12-4 and TRBJ2-1; 10 bases are a match to TRBD2. The junction had 4 bases not matched to a gene; V was cut back by 6 bases and J by 2 bases. The CDR3 has 15 amino acids. CDR3 DNA sequence: TGTGCCAGCAGGGCAGCGGGAGGGGCCTACAATGAGCAGTTCTTC. This gives the protein CASRAAGGAYNEQFF.

This clonotype was observed many times. This chain joins TRBV5-8 and TRBJ2-1; D is perhaps TRBD1 (5 bases). CDR1 and CDR2 (germline): SGHTS, YDEGEE. The CDR3 runs to 15 residues. V was cut by 4 bases and J by 4 bases, with 15 bases left in between. The CDR3: CASSLAGMRYNEQFF. The CDR3 DNA sequence: TGTGCCAGCAGCCTCGCAGGGATGAGGTACAATGAGCAGTTCTTC.

V gene TRBV5-1 combines with J gene TRBJ1-6, with 7 bases that match TRBD1. The germline V gene encodes CDR1 SGHRS and CDR2 YFSETQ. The J segment lost 1 base and the V segment lost 3 bases, leaving 7 bases of the junction unmatched. CDR3 length: 17 residues. This CDR3 reads CASSSKLQGSYNSPLHF. DNA of the CDR3: TGCGCCAGCAGCTCAAAACTACAGGGGTCCTATAATTCACCCCTCCACTTT.

This clonotype was picked up many times. V gene TRBV16 combines with J gene TRBJ2-1, with 12 bases identical to TRBD2. Looked up from germline, CDR1 is KGHSY and CDR2 is FQNENV. The V gene end was trimmed by 5 bases and the J gene end by 6 bases; junction bases not matched to a gene: 8. The CDR3 has 16 amino acids. CDR3 bases: TGTGCCAGCAGCTTCGGACTAGCGGGATCGGGCAATGAGCAGTTCTTC. Amino acids: CASSFGLAGSGNEQFF.

This clonotype appeared many times. The rearrangement joins TRBV28 to TRBJ2-7; 9 nucleotides line up with TRBD1. V shed 9 bases and J 4 bases; nucleotides not matched to a gene: 7. This CDR3 has 13 amino acids. The germline gives CDR1 MDHEN, CDR2 SYDVKM. The CDR3 nucleotides are TGTGCCAGTCGTGGGACAGGGATTTACGAGCAGTACTTC. This translates into CASRGTGIYEQYF.

This clonotype was counted at least ten times. The J gene is TRBJ1-1, the V gene TRBV20-1; 8 bases line up with TRBD1. Germline CDR1 is DFQATT and CDR2 is SNEGSKA (reference sequence). With V trimmed by 5 bases and J by 7 bases, 6 bases remained unmatched. This CDR3 comprises 12 residues. CDR3 DNA sequence: TGCAGTGCTGCGCGGGACAGGTATGAAGCTTTCTTT. It specifies CSAARDRYEAFF.

The chain couples TRBV6-9 to TRBJ2-2, with D perhaps matching TRBD1 (6 bases). Looked up from germline, CDR1 is MNHGY and CDR2 is SVAAGI. Trimming shortened V by 3 bases and J by 1 base, and 18 bases separated the two germline ends. The CDR3 is 18 amino acids. In DNA, the CDR3 is TGTGCCAGCAGTTACCTGGTCAGGGGAAACTTGAACACCGGGGAGCTGTTTTTT. Translation: CASSYLVRGNLNTGELFF.

This clonotype occurred a few times. The V call is TRBV6-1, the J call TRBJ2-1; 8 bases map to TRBD2. This CDR3 has 15 residues. Germline lookup yields CDR1 MNHNS and CDR2 SASEGT. V was clipped by 7 bases and J by 9 bases; unmatched bases: 14. CDR3: CASIAAGVGLGEQFF. For the CDR3, the DNA is TGTGCCAGCATCGCAGCGGGGGTTGGTTTGGGTGAGCAGTTCTTC.

The V call is TRBV30, the J call TRBJ1-4, with TRBD1 matching over 8 bases. This CDR3 region has 13 residues. With V trimmed by 0 bases and J by 7 bases, 1 base remained unmatched. Germline V gives CDR1 GTSNPN, CDR2 SVGIG (reference sequence). DNA for the CDR3: TGTGCCTGGAGTGTACAGGGGGGTGAAAAACTGTTTTTT. Translating gives CAWSVQGGEKLFF.

The rearrangement joins TRBV20-1 to TRBJ2-3; TRBD2 matches at 9 bases. J gave up 0 bases and V 1 base, and 5 bases lay outside the gene matches. Per the germline V gene, CDR1 is DFQATT and CDR2 is SNEGSKA (reference sequence). The CDR3 is 16 residues long. CDR3 sequence: CSARGGGALSTDTQYF. CDR3 bases: TGCAGTGCTAGAGGCGGGGGGGCCCTTAGCACAGATACGCAGTATTTT.

This clonotype has only a few counts. As DNA, the CDR3 is TGTGCCAGCACTCTGACCCCGGGAGGTAATTCACCCCTCCACTTT. This codes for CASTLTPGGNSPLHF. The chain links TRBV6-1 to TRBJ1-6; D remains unclear. Trimming shortened V by 7 bases and J by 6 bases, and 16 bases separated the two germline ends. The length of the CDR3 is 15 residues. The V gene's germline CDR1 is MNHNS and CDR2 SASEGT.

With respect to this clonotype: This may stem from a read error, because a much larger clone lies one nucleotide away. CDR3 bases: TGTGCCAGCAGGCAAGACACCGGGGAGCTGTTTTTT. Its protein product is CASRQDTGELFF. V usage is TRBV28 and J usage is TRBJ2-2; D is ambiguous. The CDR3 spans 12 residues. Trimming took off 6 bases at V and 3 bases at J, with 5 bases between the two ends. Germline CDR1 is MDHEN and CDR2 is SYDVKM.

This clonotype was seen at least ten times. The chain combines TRBV11-3 with TRBJ2-3; 8 nucleotides line up with TRBD2. Germline V CDR1 and CDR2: SGHNT, YENEEA. The CDR3 extends over 15 amino acids. The V segment lost 5 bases and the J segment 5 bases; nucleotides outside the gene matches: 9. The CDR3 region is CASSGPGLDGDTQYF. The CDR3 region has the DNA TGTGCCAGCAGCGGGCCGGGACTAGATGGAGATACGCAGTATTTT. Complete variable domain (other parts from reference TRBV11-3 and TRBJ2-3): EAGVVQSPRYKIIEKKQPVAFWCNPISGHNTLYWYLQNLGQGPELLIRYENEEAVDDSQLPKDRFSAERLKGVDSTLKIQPAELGDSAVYLCASSGPGLDGDTQYFGPGTRLTVL.

This clonotype occurred many times. V and J are TRBV6-1 and TRBJ2-3, with D possibly TRBD2 on 5 matching bases. Germline CDR1 is MNHNS and CDR2 is SASEGT. The germline V and J ends were trimmed by 5 bases and 4 bases, with 28 bases remaining between them. The CDR3 consists of 19 residues. The DNA of the CDR3 is TGTGCCAGCAGTTCGCCTATCCTACCTAGCTCAGGATTTCCAGATACGCAGTATTTT. This codes for CASSSPILPSSGFPDTQYF.